Included here is one TCR beta chain sequence, with context. What antigen it recognizes has not been identified. Base-call qualities are not available, and no considerably larger clone is one nucleotide away. The data were taken from a study of cytomegalovirus exposure and HLA in healthy donors (dated by TCRdb to 2016 to 2017). With regard to the full study: An earlier analysis of 587 of the donors reported 250 to 300 Gb of sequence data and 117 million unique TCR beta sequences from about 179 million T cells. Rather than drawing on any new phenotypic data, the later analysis identified candidate immune exposures from TCR beta sequences and the way those sequences occurred across donors. Donor age, sex, ethnicity and CMV serostatus were compiled alongside the repertoire data. Along with the approximately 650-subject first cohort, a separate validation cohort of approximately 110 different subjects was used. An earlier analysis of nearly 600 of the donors applied high-throughput TCR beta sequencing to assess whether each TCR beta V gene segment acted as functional or pseudogenic. The genetic ancestry cluster associated with self-reported Caucasian donors included 80% to 90% of the approximately 400 genotyped donors. High-throughput TCR immunosequencing, statistical association of individual TCRs with disease status, and machine learning were combined to predict cytomegalovirus infection status. A later analysis re-examined previously published TCR beta repertoires from hundreds of donors and added high-resolution HLA genotyping to investigate patterns of TCR occurrence. All discovery cohort repertoires had been generated using a single sequencing platform. The number of typed donors differed by locus: about 620-640 for A, B, C, DRB1 and DQB1; 500 to 550 for DQA1; some 610 for DPA1; and some 470 for DPB1. Using immunosequencing, the study profiled T cell repertoires from around 680 subjects and related those repertoires to cytomegalovirus serostatus. A handful of DR-DQ haplotypes were handled as single units for association and clustering because linkage in the cohort was strong. In a later genetic analysis, genome-wide SNP genotypes for about three fifths of the roughly 670 donors were used, and that subset was treated as a discovery cohort. An early release that covered about 600 HLA-typed donors contained approximately 320 gigabases of sequencing data and tens of millions of unique TCR sequences. Both class I and class II loci were covered by HLA typing, at four-digit resolution. The study aimed to test whether cataloging public T cell receptors could reveal signatures of past pathogen exposure. Among 300 to 500 genotyped donors of the cohort, an average of around 250,000 unique TCR beta nucleotide sequences was sequenced per donor, of which about 19% were non-productive. General findings and caveats noted by the study authors: The study gave a list of some 150 TCR beta chains associated with cytomegalovirus. This cohort had only TCR beta chains sequenced, and the lack of alpha or paired-chain data limited which features could be detected. Sequencing depth was assumed to be roughly uniform across donors in the presence/absence analyses, though that assumption may not hold. A further reported finding was that TCR beta sequences accurately predicted the HLA-A and HLA-B alleles for most subjects in the first cohort. The authors suggested that the approach could potentially be extended to other disease states and immunological phenotypes. Broadly in line with IMGT annotations, most TCR beta V segments showed up in productive rearrangements about 87% or about 30% of the time in an earlier analysis of several hundred of the donors. V-gene and J-gene trimming of TCR beta chains was associated with a missense DCLRE1C variant in a later genetic analysis, and the association was replicated in an independent cohort. A later analysis reported that several top co-occurrence clusters appeared linked to parvovirus B19, influenza, CMV and Epstein-Barr virus. According to a later analysis, TCR association rates differed among HLA loci, with DRB1 alleles showing the most associated TCRs and HLA-C alleles showing the fewest. According to a later analysis, most CMV-associated TCR beta chains appeared to be HLA-restricted, and the HLA associations seemed to be driven largely by CMV exposure. Correlated functional status among segregating V segments might be attributable to linkage disequilibrium, but an unknown experimental factor could not be ruled out. Specific HLA alleles were associated with 15,000 to 20,000 TCR beta sequences at a false discovery rate of 0.05 in a later analysis. In vitro tests confirmed that a few of the cytomegalovirus-associated TCR beta chains recognize cytomegalovirus antigens. In a later analysis, HLA-associated TCR beta chains showed more clonal expansion and lower generation probabilities than non-associated chains that were equally common. HLA typing was unavailable for some donors at each locus, so association tests used only the typed subset. The classifier was reported to diagnose cytomegalovirus status with high specificity and sensitivity in both the original and validation cohorts. A group of highly shared sequence variants was considered likely to be a technical artifact of the sequencing pipeline. Most TCR sequences were seen in very few donors, while some public TCRs were found in many individuals. A later genetic analysis reported fewer N-insertions in productive TCRs among donors in an Asian-associated ancestry cluster than the roughly 620-donor mean. Assigning TCR associations to individual alleles was difficult when HLA alleles, especially DR and DQ, strongly co-occurred. Immune exposure information for the cohort was limited to CMV serostatus. The earlier analysis of some 560 of the donors excluded around 17 rarely observed V segments, including chromosome 9 orphons, because counts were too low. Because the 87-base-pair reads could not distinguish some IMGT-functional V segments, including TRBV6-2 and TRBV6-3, those segments were excluded.

The germline V gene (reference sequence) gives CDR1 as GTSNPN and CDR2 as SVGIG. V is cut back by 4 bases and J by 2 bases, with 3 bases in the junction unmatched. Spanning cysteine to phenylalanine, the CDR3 consists of 13 amino acids. The sequence is cut down to CDR3 DNA, 39 bases in frame from base 1. Receptors were amplified or captured by the immunoSEQ multiplex PCR assay. The multiplex PCR relied on a mix of 60 forward primers for TCR Vbeta segments and 13 reverse primers for TCR Jbeta segments. A multiplex PCR assay on genomic DNA amplified the CDR3 region of rearranged TCR beta genes. On the Illumina HiSeq System, the amplified TCR beta libraries were sequenced as 87-base-pair reads. The authors' analysis ran thus. In a later analysis, some 80 million unique TCR beta chains were counted across the roughly 610 repertoires, and some 10 million of these chains were shared by at least two donors. Raw reads were error-corrected and collapsed into unique sequences with a nearest-neighbor algorithm that merged closely related sequences to remove PCR and sequencing errors. To assign V, D and J gene segments, CDR3 sequences were aligned to IMGT reference sequences. For a sequence to be retained, at least a six-nucleotide match to both a V gene segment and a J gene segment was required. A rearrangement was called productive if the CDR3 had no stop codons and remained in frame with V and J, and every other rearrangement was called non-productive. CDR3 was defined according to IMGT convention as the region running from the second conserved V-encoded cysteine to the conserved J-encoded phenylalanine. In an earlier analysis of around 640 of the donors, sequences lacking an unambiguous match to a single V gene segment were excluded. An earlier analysis of fewer than 650 of the donors classified V segments as functional when productive rearrangements were above 56.7% and as segregating when the standard deviation between donors was above 5%. A statistical classification framework was developed to diagnose cytomegalovirus status using the catalog of TCR beta chain sequences. In a later analysis, TCR nucleotide sequences were compared against IMGT/GENE-DB human TR gene sequences so that V and J genes could be assigned. The TCRdist pipeline was used in a later analysis to assign CDR3 sequences and most-parsimonious VDJ recombination scenarios. In a later analysis, each TCR beta chain was defined by its CDR3 amino acid sequence together with its V-gene family, and reads lacking a unique V-gene family were excluded. To address suspected cross-contamination and a sequencing artifact, a later analysis removed 592 highly shared, low-generation-probability nucleotide sequences. A later analysis calculated a clonal expansion index for each public chain from normalized within-repertoire ranks of inferred template counts. In a later analysis, generation probabilities were computed with a VDJ recombination model fitted to out-of-frame rearrangements, and the resulting probabilities were checked against IGoR. A later analysis scored TCR-TCR, TCR-HLA and TCR-CMV co-occurrence with hypergeometric tests, applying a repertoire-size bias correction to TCR pairs. In a later analysis, false discovery rates were estimated by permuting HLA or CMV assignments 20 times. In a later analysis, co-occurring TCRs were grouped using DBSCAN, with TCRdist sequence similarity added in when clustering inside HLA-allele-positive subsets. Co-occurrence clustering excluded repertoires with fewer than 30,000 or more than 120,000 public chains, plus five with anomalous nucleotide sharing. Sourced from immuneACCESS, this table was stored by TCRdb with only in-frame sequences that have V and J called. A share of the clones is absent; for the studies checked, an unresolved V gene accounts for under half, and the remainder has no known explanation. V and J calls and clone size are as listed in that table; D and trimming were resolved from the DNA. Across this sample there are nearly 200,000 clones, with over 65% seen only once. Roughly 0.1% of the sample is in the top ten clones.

The cohort consisted of 666 healthy bone marrow donors. At the time of sampling, all cohort members were nominally healthy, though unrecorded immune exposures were likely present. The donor tested CMV seronegative, placing the donor among the roughly 340 seronegative members of the cohort. Each donor provided a peripheral blood sample, and peripheral blood mononuclear cells were used for TCR beta sequencing. The Qiagen DNeasy Blood Extraction Kit was used to extract genomic DNA from the blood cell samples. The sequenced sample consisted of PBMCs. The chain is encoded by TRBV30 joined to TRBJ2-7; a stretch of 9 junction bases matches TRBD1. The receptor was derived from a boy between 2 and 10 years old in good health and CMV-seronegative. CDR3 region: CAWNGQGTYEQYF. Read as DNA, the sequence is TGTGCCTGGAACGGACAGGGGACCTACGAGCAGTACTTC. Reference TRBV30 and TRBJ2-7 genes cover what lies past the CDR3, so the full variable domain is SQTIHQWPATLVQPVGSPLSLECTVEGTSNPNLYWYRQAAGRGLQLLFYSVGIGQISSEVPQNLSASRPQDRQFILSSKKLLLSDSGFYLCAWNGQGTYEQYFGPGTRLTVT.